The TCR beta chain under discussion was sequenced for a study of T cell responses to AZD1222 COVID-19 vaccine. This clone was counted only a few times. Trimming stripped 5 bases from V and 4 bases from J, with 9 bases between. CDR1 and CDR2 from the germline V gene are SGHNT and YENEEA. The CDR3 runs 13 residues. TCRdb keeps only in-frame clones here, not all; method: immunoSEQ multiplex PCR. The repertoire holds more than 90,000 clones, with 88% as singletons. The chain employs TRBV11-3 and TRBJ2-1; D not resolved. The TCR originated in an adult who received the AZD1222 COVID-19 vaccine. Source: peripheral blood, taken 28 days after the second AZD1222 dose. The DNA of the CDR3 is TGTGCCAGCAGCGCCCAGGTATACAATGAGCAGTTCTTC. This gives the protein CASSAQVYNEQFF.